This T cell receptor beta chain was documented in a study of T-cell reconstitution after alpha-beta-depleted transplantation in children. The study's findings and limits: The main origin of T-cell counts and diversity one year after transplant was newly produced T cells. The origin of alpha-beta T cells about two months after transplant was reportedly several hundred expanded graft clones.

During its preparation, the TCRbeta library received unique molecular identifiers. Via MiXCR, TCRdb re-called the PCR reads, giving one row per CDR3 protein. The sample has some 550,000 distinct CDR3 sequences; 20% to 25% are singletons. V gave up 3 bases and J gave up 0 bases, with 9 bases separating them. Per germline, CDR1 SGHAT and CDR2 FQNNGV. The CDR3 covers 16 residues. A few counts support this clonotype. Its target is not known. The TCR was taken from a boy less than two years old who had a stem cell transplant for acute myeloid leukemia, so the T cells may come from the graft donor. J is TRBJ1-6 and V is TRBV11-2; D gene unclear. Material: PBMCs, mostly from graft donor cells, obtained 360 days after TCRalphabeta/CD19-depleted stem cell transplant. CDR3 in amino acids: CASSLGSSSYNSPLHF. The CDR3, as DNA: TGTGCCAGCAGCTTGGGCAGCAGCTCCTATAATTCACCCCTCCACTTT.